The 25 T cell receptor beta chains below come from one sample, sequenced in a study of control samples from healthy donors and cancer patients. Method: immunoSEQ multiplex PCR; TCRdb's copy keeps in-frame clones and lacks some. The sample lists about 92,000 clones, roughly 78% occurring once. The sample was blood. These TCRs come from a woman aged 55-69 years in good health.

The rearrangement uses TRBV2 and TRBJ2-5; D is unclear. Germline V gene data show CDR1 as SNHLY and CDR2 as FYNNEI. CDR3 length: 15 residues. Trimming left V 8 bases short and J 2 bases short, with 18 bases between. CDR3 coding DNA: TGTGCCAGCTTAAGTCCGGTAAACCCTCAAGAGACCCAGTACTTC. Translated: CASLSPVNPQETQYF.

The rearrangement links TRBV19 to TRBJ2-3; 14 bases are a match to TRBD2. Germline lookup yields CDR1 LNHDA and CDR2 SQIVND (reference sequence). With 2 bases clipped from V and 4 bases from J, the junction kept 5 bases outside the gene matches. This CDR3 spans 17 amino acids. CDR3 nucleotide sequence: TGTGCCAGTAGTATAAGAGTGACTAGCGGGAGGGCAGATACGCAGTATTTT. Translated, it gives CASSIRVTSGRADTQYF.

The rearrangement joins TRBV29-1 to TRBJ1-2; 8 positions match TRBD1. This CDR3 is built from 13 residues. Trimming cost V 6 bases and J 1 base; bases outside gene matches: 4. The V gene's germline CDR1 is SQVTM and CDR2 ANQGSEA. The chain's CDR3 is CSVRGQGNYGYTF. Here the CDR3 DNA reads TGCAGCGTGCGCGGACAGGGTAACTATGGCTACACCTTC. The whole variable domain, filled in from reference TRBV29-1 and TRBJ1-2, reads SAVISQKPSRDICQRGTSLTIQCQVDSQVTMMFWYRQQPGQSLTLIATANQGSEATYESGFVIDKFPISRPNLTFSTLTVSNMSPEDSSIYLCSVRGQGNYGYTFGSGTRLTVV.

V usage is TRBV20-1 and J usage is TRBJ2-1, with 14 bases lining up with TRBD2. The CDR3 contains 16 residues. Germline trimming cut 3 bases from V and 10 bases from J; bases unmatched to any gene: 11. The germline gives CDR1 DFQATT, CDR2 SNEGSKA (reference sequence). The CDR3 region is CSASRLAGGPVPEQFF. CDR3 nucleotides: TGCAGTGCTAGTAGACTAGCGGGAGGGCCGGTTCCCGAGCAGTTCTTC.

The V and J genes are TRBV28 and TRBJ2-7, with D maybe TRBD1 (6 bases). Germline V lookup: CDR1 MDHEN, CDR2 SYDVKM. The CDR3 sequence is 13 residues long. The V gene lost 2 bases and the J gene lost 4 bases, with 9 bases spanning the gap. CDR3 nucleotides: TGTGCCAGCAGTTTAGGGGGCAAGTACGAGCAGTACTTC. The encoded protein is CASSLGGKYEQYF. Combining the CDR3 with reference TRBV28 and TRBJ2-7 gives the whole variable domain DVKVTQSSRYLVKRTGEKVFLECVQDMDHENMFWYRQDPGLGLRLIYFSYDVKMKEKGDIPEGYSVSREKKERFSLILESASTNQTSMYLCASSLGGKYEQYFGPGTRLTVT.

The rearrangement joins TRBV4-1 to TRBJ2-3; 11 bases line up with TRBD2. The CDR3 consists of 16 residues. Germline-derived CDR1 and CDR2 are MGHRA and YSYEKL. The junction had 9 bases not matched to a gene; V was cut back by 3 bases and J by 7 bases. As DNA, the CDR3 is TGCGCCAGCAGCCAGATAGCGGGAGGGATTTCAAATACGCAGTATTTT. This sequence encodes CASSQIAGGISNTQYF.

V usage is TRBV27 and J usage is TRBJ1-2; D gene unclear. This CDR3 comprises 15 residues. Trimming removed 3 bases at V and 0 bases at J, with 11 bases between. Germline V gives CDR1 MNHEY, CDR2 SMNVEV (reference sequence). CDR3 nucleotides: TGTGCCAGCAGTTTCCTTGGAAGGGCTAACTATGGCTACACCTTC. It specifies CASSFLGRANYGYTF.

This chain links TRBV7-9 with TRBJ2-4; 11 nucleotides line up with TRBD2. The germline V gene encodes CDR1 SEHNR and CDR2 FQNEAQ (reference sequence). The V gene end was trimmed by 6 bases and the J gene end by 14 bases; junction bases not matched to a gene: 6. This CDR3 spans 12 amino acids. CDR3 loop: CASSTPGLAEYF. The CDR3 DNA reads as TGTGCCAGCAGTACCCCGGGACTAGCGGAGTACTTC.

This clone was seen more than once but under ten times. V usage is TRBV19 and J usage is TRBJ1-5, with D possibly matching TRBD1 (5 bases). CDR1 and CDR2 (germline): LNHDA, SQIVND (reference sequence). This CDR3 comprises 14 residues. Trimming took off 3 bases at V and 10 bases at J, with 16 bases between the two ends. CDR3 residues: CASSMAGGLSPQHF. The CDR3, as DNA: TGTGCCAGTAGTATGGCGGGGGGGTTAAGTCCCCAGCATTTT.

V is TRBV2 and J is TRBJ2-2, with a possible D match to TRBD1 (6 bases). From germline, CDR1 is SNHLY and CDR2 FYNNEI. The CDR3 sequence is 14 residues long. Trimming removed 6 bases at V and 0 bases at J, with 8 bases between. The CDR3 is CASSRQANTGELFF. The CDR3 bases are TGTGCCAGCAGCCGACAGGCGAACACCGGGGAGCTGTTTTTT.

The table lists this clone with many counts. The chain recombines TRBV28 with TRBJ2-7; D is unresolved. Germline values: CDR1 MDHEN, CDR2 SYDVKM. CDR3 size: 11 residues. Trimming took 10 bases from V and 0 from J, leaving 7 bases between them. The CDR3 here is CATLSSYEQYF. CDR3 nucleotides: TGTGCCACCCTGAGCTCCTACGAGCAGTACTTC. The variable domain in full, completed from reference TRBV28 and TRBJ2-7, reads DVKVTQSSRYLVKRTGEKVFLECVQDMDHENMFWYRQDPGLGLRLIYFSYDVKMKEKGDIPEGYSVSREKKERFSLILESASTNQTSMYLCATLSSYEQYFGPGTRLTVT.

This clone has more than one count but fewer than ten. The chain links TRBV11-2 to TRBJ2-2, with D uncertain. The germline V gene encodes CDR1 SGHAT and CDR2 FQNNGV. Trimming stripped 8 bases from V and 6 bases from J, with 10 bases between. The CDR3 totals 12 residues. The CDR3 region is CASEKRPGELFF. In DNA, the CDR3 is TGTGCCAGCGAAAAACGACCCGGGGAGCTGTTTTTT.

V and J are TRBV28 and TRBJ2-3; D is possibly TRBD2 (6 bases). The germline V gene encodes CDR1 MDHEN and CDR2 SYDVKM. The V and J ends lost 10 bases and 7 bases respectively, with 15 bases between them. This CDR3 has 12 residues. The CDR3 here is CATGSGLYTQYF. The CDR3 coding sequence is TGTGCCACCGGATCGGGACTTTATACGCAGTATTTT.

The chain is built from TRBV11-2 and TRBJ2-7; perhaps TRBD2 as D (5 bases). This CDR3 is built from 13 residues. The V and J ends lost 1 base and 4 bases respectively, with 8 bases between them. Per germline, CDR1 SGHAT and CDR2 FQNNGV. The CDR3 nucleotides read TGTGCCAGCAGCTTAGCATCGGGGTACGAGCAGTACTTC. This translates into CASSLASGYEQYF.

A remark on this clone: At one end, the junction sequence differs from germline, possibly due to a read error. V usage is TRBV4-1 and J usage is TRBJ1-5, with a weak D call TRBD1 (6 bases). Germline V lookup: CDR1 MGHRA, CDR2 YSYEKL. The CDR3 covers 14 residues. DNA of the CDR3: TGCGCCAGCAGCCAAGACAGGGGCGGAGGGTCCCAACATTTT. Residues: CASSQDRGGGSQHF.

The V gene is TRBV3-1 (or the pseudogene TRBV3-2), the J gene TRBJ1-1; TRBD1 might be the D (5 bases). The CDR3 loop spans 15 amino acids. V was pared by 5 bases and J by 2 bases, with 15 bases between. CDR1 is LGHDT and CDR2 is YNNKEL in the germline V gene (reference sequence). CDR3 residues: CASSSHLRGNTEAFF. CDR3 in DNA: TGTGCCAGCAGCTCACACCTAAGGGGAAACACTGAAGCTTTCTTT.

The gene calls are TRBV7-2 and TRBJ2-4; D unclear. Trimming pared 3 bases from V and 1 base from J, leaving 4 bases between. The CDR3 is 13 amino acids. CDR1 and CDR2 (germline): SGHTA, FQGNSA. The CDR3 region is CASSLAAKNIQYF. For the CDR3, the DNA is TGTGCCAGCAGCTTGGCGGCCAAAAACATTCAGTACTTC.

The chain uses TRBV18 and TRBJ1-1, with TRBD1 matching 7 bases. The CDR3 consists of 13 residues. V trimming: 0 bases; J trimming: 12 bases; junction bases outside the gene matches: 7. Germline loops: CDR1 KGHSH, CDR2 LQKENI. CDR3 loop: CASSPPAGGVPFF. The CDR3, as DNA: TGTGCCAGCTCACCACCGGCAGGGGGAGTGCCTTTCTTT. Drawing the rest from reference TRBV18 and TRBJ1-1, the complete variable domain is NAGVMQNPRHLVRRRGQEARLRCSPMKGHSHVYWYRQLPEEGLKFMVYLQKENIIDESGMPKERFSAEFPKEGPSILRIQQVVRGDSAAYFCASSPPAGGVPFFGQGTRLTVV.

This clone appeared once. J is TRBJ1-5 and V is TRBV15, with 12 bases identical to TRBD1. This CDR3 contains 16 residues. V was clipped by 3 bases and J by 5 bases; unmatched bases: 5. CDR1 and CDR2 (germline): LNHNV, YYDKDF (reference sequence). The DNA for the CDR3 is TGTGCCACCAGCAGGGGACAGGGGGCGCCTCATCAGCCCCAGCATTTT. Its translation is CATSRGQGAPHQPQHF.

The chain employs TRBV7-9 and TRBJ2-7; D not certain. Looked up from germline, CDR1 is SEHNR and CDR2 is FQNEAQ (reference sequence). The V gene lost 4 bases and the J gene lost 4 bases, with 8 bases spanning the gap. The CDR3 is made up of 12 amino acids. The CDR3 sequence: CASSSTEYEQYF. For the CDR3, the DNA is TGTGCCAGCAGCTCAACAGAGTACGAGCAGTACTTC.

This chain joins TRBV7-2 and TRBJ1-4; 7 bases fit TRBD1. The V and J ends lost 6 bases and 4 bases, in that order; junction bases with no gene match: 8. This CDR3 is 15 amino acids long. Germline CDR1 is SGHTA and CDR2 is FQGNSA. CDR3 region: CASRSKGQNNEKLFF. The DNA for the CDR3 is TGTGCCAGCAGATCAAAGGGACAGAATAATGAAAAACTGTTTTTT.

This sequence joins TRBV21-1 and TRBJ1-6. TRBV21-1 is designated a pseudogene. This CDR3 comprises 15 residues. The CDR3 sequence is CASSKGTVRNSPLHF. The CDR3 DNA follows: TGTGCCAGCAGCAAAGGAACAGTGAGGAATTCACCCCTCCACTTT.

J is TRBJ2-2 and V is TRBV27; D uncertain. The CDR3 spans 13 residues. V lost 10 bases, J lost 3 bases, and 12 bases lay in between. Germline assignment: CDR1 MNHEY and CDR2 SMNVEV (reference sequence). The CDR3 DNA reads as TGTGCCACCGTGGACGGATACACCGGGGAGCTGTTTTTT. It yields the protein CATVDGYTGELFF.

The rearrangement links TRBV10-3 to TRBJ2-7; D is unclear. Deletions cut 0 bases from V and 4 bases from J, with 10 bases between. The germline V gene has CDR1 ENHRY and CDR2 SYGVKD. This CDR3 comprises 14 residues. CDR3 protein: CAISESSSGYEQYF. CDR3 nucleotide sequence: TGTGCCATCAGTGAGTCTTCCTCTGGTTACGAGCAGTACTTC.

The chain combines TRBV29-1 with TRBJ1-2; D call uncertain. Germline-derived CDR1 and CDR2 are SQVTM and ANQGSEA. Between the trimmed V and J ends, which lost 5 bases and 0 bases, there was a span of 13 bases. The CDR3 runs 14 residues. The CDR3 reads CSVLRPRANYGYTF. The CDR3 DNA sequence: TGCAGCGTTCTACGGCCCAGAGCTAACTATGGCTACACCTTC.